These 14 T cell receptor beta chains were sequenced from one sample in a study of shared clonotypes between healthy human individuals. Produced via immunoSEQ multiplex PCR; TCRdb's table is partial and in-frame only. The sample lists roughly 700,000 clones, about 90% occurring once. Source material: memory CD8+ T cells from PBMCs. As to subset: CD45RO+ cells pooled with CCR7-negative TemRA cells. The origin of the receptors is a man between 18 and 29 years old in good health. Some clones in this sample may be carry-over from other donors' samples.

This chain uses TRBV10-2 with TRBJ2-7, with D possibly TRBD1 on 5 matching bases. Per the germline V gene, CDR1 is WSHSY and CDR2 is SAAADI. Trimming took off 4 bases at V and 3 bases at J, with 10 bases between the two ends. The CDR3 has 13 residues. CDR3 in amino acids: CASSGDRSYEQYF. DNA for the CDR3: TGCGCCAGCAGTGGCGACAGAAGCTACGAGCAGTACTTC.

Written as DNA, the CDR3 is TGCGCCAGCAGCTTAGGACTGGGCAAGAACAATGAGCAGTTCTTC. Translation: CASSLGLGKNNEQFF. The V call is TRBV5-1, the J call TRBJ2-1, with D perhaps matching TRBD2 (5 bases). There are 15 residues in the CDR3. CDR1 is SGHRS and CDR2 is YFSETQ in the germline V gene. Deletions cut 2 bases from V and 5 bases from J, with 14 bases between. The whole variable domain, filled in from reference TRBV5-1 and TRBJ2-1, reads KAGVTQTPRYLIKTRGQQVTLSCSPISGHRSVSWYQQTPGQGLQFLFEYFSETQRNKGNFPGRFSGRQFSNSRSEMNVSTLELGDSALYLCASSLGLGKNNEQFFGPGTRLTVL.

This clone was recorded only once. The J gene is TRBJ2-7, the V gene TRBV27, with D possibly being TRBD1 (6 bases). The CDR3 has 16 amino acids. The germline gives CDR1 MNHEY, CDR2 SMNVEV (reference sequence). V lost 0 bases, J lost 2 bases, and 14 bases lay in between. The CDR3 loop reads CASSLSFVQGPYEQYF. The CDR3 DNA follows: TGTGCCAGCAGTTTATCGTTTGTACAGGGACCCTACGAGCAGTACTTC.

This CDR3 is CASSLWECTQYF. CDR3 nucleotide sequence: TGTGCCAGCAGCTTGTGGGAGTGCACGCAGTATTTT. This chain links TRBV5-7 with TRBJ2-3; TRBD2 is a possible D gene (5 bases). TRBV5-7 is an open reading frame whose function is uncertain. Trimming took off 1 base at V and 9 bases at J, with 9 bases between the two ends. This CDR3 is 12 amino acids long.

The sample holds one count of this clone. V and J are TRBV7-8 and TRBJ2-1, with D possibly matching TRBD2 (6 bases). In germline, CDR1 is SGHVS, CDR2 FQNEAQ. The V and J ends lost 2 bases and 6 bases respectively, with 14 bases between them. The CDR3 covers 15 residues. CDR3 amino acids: CASSLSRGSGNEQFF. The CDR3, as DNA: TGTGCCAGCAGCTTATCGCGGGGATCGGGCAATGAGCAGTTCTTC. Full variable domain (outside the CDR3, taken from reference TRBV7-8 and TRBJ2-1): GAGVSQSPRYKVAKRGQDVALRCDPISGHVSLFWYQQALGQGPEFLTYFQNEAQLDKSGLPSDRFFAERPEGSVSTLKIQRTQQEDSAVYLCASSLSRGSGNEQFFGPGTRLTVL.

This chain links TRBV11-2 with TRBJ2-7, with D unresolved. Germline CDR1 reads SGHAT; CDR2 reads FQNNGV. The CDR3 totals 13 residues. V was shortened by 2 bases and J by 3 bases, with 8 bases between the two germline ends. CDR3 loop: CASSLLLNYEQYF. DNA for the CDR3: TGTGCCAGCAGCTTATTGTTGAACTACGAGCAGTACTTC. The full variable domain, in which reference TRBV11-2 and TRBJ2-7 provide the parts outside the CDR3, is EAGVAQSPRYKIIEKRQSVAFWCNPISGHATLYWYQQILGQGPKLLIQFQNNGVVDDSQLPKDRFSAERLKGVDSTLKIQPAKLEDSAVYLCASSLLLNYEQYFGPGTRLTVT.

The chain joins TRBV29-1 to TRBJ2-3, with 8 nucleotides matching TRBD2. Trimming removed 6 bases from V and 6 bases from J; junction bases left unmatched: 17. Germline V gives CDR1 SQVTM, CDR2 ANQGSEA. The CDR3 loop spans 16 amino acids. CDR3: CSVPPMTGGPGDTQYF. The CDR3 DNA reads TGCAGCGTCCCACCTATGACGGGAGGGCCCGGGGATACGCAGTATTTT.

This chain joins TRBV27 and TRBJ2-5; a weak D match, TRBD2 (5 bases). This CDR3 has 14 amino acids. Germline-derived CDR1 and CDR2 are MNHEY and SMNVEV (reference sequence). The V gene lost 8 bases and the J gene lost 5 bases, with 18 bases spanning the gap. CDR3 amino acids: CASGEYGLAETQYF. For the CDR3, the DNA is TGTGCCAGCGGCGAATATGGACTGGCGGAGACCCAGTACTTC.

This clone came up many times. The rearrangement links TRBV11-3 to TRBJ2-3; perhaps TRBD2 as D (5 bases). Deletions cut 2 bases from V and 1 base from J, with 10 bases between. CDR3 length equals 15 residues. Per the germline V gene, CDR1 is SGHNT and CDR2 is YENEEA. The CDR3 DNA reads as TGTGCCAGCAGCTTATGGTCCGGGGGCACAGATACGCAGTATTTT. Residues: CASSLWSGGTDTQYF.

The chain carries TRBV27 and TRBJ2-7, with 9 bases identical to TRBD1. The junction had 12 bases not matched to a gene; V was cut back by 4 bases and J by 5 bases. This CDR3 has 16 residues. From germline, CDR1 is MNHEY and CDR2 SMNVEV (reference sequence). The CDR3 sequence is CASSSSPGTGRNEQYF. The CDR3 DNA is TGTGCCAGCAGTTCGAGCCCCGGGACAGGGAGGAACGAGCAGTACTTC.

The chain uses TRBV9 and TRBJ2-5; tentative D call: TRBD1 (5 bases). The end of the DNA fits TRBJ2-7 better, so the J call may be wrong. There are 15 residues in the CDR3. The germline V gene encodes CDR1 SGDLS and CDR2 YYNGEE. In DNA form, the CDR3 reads TGTGCCAGCAGCCCCACGATTACAGGACCCTACGAGCAGTACTTC. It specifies CASSPTITGPYEQYF.

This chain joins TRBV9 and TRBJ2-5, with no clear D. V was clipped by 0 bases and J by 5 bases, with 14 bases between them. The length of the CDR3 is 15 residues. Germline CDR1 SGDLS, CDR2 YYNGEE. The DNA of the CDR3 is TGTGCCAGCAGCGTAGGAGGCGGTAGTCCGGAGACCCAGTACTTC. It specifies CASSVGGGSPETQYF.

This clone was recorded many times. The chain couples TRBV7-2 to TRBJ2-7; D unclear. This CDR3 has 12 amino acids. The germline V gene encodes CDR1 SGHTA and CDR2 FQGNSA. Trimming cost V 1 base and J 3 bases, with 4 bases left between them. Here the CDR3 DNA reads TGTGCCAGCAGCTTAGTCGGCTACGAGCAGTACTTC. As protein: CASSLVGYEQYF. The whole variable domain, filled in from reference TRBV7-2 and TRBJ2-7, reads GAGVSQSPSNKVTEKGKDVELRCDPISGHTALYWYRQSLGQGLEFLIYFQGNSAPDKSGLPSDRFSAERTGGSVSTLTIQRTQQEDSAVYLCASSLVGYEQYFGPGTRLTVT.

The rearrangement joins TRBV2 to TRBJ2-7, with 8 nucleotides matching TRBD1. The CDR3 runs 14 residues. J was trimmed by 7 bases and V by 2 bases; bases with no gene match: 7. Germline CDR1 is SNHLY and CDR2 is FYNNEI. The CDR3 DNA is TGTGCCAGCAGTGAAATGGACAGGGCGTGGGAGCAGTACTTC. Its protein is CASSEMDRAWEQYF.